The TCR beta chain under discussion was sequenced for a study of blood T cell repertoires in COVID-19. The overall study: PBMCs, B-cell-depleted T cells, or T cells were the source of the cDNA or gDNA that made up the material.

As processed by the authors: Researchers report that nucleated cell counts were estimated from reference gene primer amplification. The protocol was immunoSEQ multiplex PCR, while the TCRdb copy is restricted to in-frame clones and leaves out a portion. The D gene and trimming were derived from the DNA, and the V and J assignments and clone size from that table. Of some 65,000 clones listed, 90% to 95% were seen once; the top ten hold 2.9%. Trimming removed 4 bases at V and 6 bases at J, with 20 bases between. CDR3 size: 15 residues. The sequence came from a man aged 65 to 79 with active COVID-19. The chain is built from TRBV5-3 and TRBJ2-7; D remains ambiguous. TRBV5-3 is an ORF, with its function uncertain. The sample comprised peripheral blood. As DNA, the CDR3 is TGTGCCAGAAGCCTAGATAATTCGTACCCCTGCGAGCAGTACTTC. This codes for CARSLDNSYPCEQYF.